The following is a T cell receptor beta chain sequence with its context. This record comes from a study of sequential checkpoint blockade in melanoma. About the study: First-line arms were nivolumab then ipilimumab, or the reverse, randomized 1:1. After both sequences, patients received maintenance nivolumab.

As for treatment: randomized to nivolumab then ipilimumab (arm A) or the reverse (arm B). Patients had received no earlier DNA-damaging chemotherapy. PBMC sorting kept live CD3+CD8+ cells without CD19 or CD56. Germline assignment: CDR1 LGHNA and CDR2 YNFKEQ. The ends were cut back, 4 bases at V and 4 bases at J, with 13 bases in the middle. There are 15 residues in the CDR3. Produced via immunoSEQ multiplex PCR; TCRdb's table is partial and in-frame only. The sample yields 19,000 or so clones, roughly 71% seen once. The sample consisted of CD8+ T cells sorted from blood (inferred from file names), taken from a patient given nivolumab and ipilimumab in sequence. This receptor was identified in a human donor with melanoma. The genes are TRBV4-2 and TRBJ1-4; D unresolved. DNA for the CDR3: TGTGCCAGCAGCCGAAGCGGAGGGAGTAATGAAAAACTGTTTTTT. Residues: CASSRSGGSNEKLFF.